The present T cell receptor (beta chain) was sequenced within a study of shared clonotypes between healthy human individuals. The wider study: Donors were a couple of women and a few men aged 18 to 49. Study-level results: Donor clonotype sharing was expected to depend on sequencing depth.

On this clone: The target antigen is unknown. A read error may produce the germline difference seen at one junction end.

This CDR3 contains 12 residues. Germline V gene data show CDR1 as SGHNT and CDR2 as YENEEA. Only in-frame clones appear in the TCRdb table, and some are missing; sequencing was by immunoSEQ multiplex PCR. The sample records approximately 1,000,000 clones, about 80% being singletons. The receptor comes from a young man in good health. Some clones in this sample may be carry-over from other donors' samples. The sequenced sample was memory CD4+ T cells from PBMCs. Subset described: CD45RA-negative fraction. The rearrangement links TRBV11-3 to TRBJ1-3, with D unclear. The CDR3 spells CASSRRGDTIYF. The CDR3 DNA sequence: TGTGCCAGCAGCCGTCGTGGAGACACCATATATTTT.